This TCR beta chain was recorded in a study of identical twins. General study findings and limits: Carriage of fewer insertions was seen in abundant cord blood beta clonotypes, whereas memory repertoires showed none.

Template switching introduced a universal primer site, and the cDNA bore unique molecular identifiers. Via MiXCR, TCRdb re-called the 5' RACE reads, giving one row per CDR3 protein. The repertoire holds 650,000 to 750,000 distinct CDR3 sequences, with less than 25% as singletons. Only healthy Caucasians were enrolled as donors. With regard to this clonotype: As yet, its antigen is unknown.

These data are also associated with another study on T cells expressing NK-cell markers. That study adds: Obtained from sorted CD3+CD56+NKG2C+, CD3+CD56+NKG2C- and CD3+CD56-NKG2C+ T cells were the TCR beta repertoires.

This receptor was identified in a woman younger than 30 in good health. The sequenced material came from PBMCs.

The CDR3: CSANPAGGPFEQFF. The CDR3 DNA reads TGCAGTGCTAATCCAGCGGGGGGGCCTTTTGAGCAGTTCTTC. J is TRBJ2-1 and V is TRBV20-1, with 10 bases that match TRBD2. The trim removed 4 bases at V and 9 bases at J, leaving 9 bases unmatched. Germline lookup yields CDR1 DFQATT and CDR2 SNEGSKA (reference sequence). This CDR3 has 14 amino acids.